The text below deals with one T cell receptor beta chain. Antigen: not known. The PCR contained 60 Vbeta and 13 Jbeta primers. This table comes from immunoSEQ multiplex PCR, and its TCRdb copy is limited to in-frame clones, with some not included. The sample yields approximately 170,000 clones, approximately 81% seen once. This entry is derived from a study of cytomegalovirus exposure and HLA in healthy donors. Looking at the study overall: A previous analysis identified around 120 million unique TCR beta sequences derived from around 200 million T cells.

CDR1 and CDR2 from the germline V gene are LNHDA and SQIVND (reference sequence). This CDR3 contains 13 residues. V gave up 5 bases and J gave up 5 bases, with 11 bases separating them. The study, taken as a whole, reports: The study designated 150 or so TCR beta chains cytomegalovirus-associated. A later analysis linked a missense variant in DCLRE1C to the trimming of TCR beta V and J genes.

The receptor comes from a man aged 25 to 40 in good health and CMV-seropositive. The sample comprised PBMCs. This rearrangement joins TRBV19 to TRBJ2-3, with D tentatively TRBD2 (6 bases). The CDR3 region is CASSLGAGDTQYF. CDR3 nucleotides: TGTGCCAGTAGTTTGGGAGCGGGAGATACGCAGTATTTT.